The text below deals with one T cell receptor (beta chain). Its antigen is still unknown. No patient received treatment before thyroid surgery. The data derive from a study of metastatic and nonmetastatic thyroid tumors. Background on the study: Comparative analysis of repertoires was undertaken across blood and tumor or nodule tissue obtained from malignant and benign thyroid patients.

Study findings and constraints: As reported, TCR beta diversity in blood and tumor was significantly higher in malignant thyroid tumors than in benign nodules.

Germline CDR1 reads LGHDT; CDR2 reads YNNKEL (reference sequence). Losses at the gene ends were 6 bases for V and 3 bases for J; bases not matched to a gene: 10. The CDR3 has 15 residues. Authors' data handling: The study took CDR3 differences across clinicopathological groups and made a distant-metastasis classifier for papillary thyroid cancer from them. MiXCR re-clonotyped the PCR reads for TCRdb. In this record, the V and J calls reflect TCRdb's handling and not the investigators' own analysis. Of about 93,000 clones in the sample, around 7.8% were seen once. The receptor's source is a female donor with papillary thyroid cancer or a benign thyroid nodule (not recorded which). Some clones in this sample may be carry-over from other donors' samples. The chain links TRBV3-1 to TRBJ1-2, with 7 bases fitting TRBD1. The source material was blood. The CDR3: CASRRAYRGDYGYTF. The DNA for the CDR3 is TGTGCCAGCAGGCGAGCCTACAGGGGTGACTATGGCTACACCTTC. Together with reference TRBV3-1 and TRBJ1-2, the CDR3 gives the full variable domain: DTAVSQTPKYLVTQMGNDKSIKCEQNLGHDTMYWYKQDSKKFLKIMFSYNNKELIINETVPNRFSPKSPDKAHLNLHINSLELGDSAVYFCASRRAYRGDYGYTFGSGTRLTVV.